This TCR beta chain was obtained from a study of graft-versus-host responses after intestinal transplantation. TCRdb's copy holds only in-frame clones and misses some; the assay was immunoSEQ multiplex PCR. The sample carries tens of thousands of clones, more than 85% recorded once. The table lists this clone with a few counts. Its antigen is as yet unknown. The germline V gene encodes CDR1 SGHTA and CDR2 FQGNSA. This CDR3 spans 14 amino acids. V lost 2 bases to trimming and J lost 0 bases; unmatched junction nucleotides: 0. The chain is built from TRBV7-2 and TRBJ2-7, with 8 bases identical to TRBD2. The starting material was unstimulated CD8+ T cells sorted from spleen or lymph node cells, obtained before transplant. The receptor was derived from a human donor who was the organ donor for an intestinal transplant. CDR3 protein: CASSLTSGSYEQYF. CDR3 sequence (DNA): TGTGCCAGCAGCTTAACTAGCGGCTCCTACGAGCAGTACTTC. Full variable domain (remainder filled in from reference TRBV7-2 and TRBJ2-7): GAGVSQSPSNKVTEKGKDVELRCDPISGHTALYWYRQSLGQGLEFLIYFQGNSAPDKSGLPSDRFSAERTGGSVSTLTIQRTQQEDSAVYLCASSLTSGSYEQYFGPGTRLTVT.